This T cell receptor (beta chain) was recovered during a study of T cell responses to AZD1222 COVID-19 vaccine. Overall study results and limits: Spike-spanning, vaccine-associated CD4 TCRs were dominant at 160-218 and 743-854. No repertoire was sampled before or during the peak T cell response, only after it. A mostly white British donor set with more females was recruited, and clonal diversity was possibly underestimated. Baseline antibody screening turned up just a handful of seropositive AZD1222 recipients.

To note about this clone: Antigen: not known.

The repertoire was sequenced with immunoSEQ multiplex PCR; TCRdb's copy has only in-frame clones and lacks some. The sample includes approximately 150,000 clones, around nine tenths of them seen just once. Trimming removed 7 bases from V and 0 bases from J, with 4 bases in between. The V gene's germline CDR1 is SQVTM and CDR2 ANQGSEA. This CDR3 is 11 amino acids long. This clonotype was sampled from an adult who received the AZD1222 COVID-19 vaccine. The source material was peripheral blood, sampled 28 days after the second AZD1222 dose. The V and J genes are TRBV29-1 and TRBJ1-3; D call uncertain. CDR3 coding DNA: TGCAGCGGCAACTCTGGAAACACCATATATTTT. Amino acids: CSGNSGNTIYF.